The rows below give T cell receptor beta chains drawn from one sample of a study of post-analysis software for immune sequencing data. Via MiXCR, TCRdb re-called the PCR reads, giving one row per CDR3 protein. The profile shows about 770,000 distinct CDR3 sequences, around 45% of them singletons. Sequenced sample: blood. The source is a girl under 18 with multiple sclerosis. Both conserved end residues are part of each CDR3. The order of the fields is CDR3 protein, CDR3 DNA, J gene, clone size, D gene, V gene. A D gene is named only where the DNA matches it firmly. Clone size is not always given. Where it is, it says once, few, many or a class for expanded clones.

CDR3 protein: CASSQDLTRGYNEQFF
CDR3 DNA: TGCGCCAGCAGCCAAGATTTAACTAGGGGATACAATGAGCAGTTCTTC
J gene: TRBJ2-1
clone size: .
D gene: .
V gene: TRBV4-1

CDR3 protein: CASSLPPSGSVDEQFF
CDR3 DNA: TGTGCCAGCAGCCTACCCCCTAGCGGGAGCGTGGATGAGCAGTTCTTC
J gene: TRBJ2-1
clone size: .
D gene: TRBD2
V gene: TRBV13

CDR3 protein: CASGWVGSNQPQHF
CDR3 DNA: TGTGCCAGCGGTTGGGTTGGTTCCAATCAGCCCCAGCATTTT
J gene: TRBJ1-5
clone size: few
D gene: .
V gene: TRBV12-3/TRBV12-4

CDR3 protein: CSAPLGEEQYF
CDR3 DNA: TGCAGTGCGCCTCTCGGGGAGGAGCAGTATTTT
J gene: TRBJ2-3
clone size: .
D gene: .
V gene: TRBV20-1

CDR3 protein: CSTGLAGLSAEQFF
CDR3 DNA: TGCAGCACGGGACTAGCGGGCCTCTCCGCTGAGCAGTTCTTC
J gene: TRBJ2-1
clone size: few
D gene: TRBD2
V gene: TRBV29-1

CDR3 protein: CASSPHRGGLEQYF
CDR3 DNA: TGTGCCAGCAGTCCCCACAGGGGCGGGCTCGAGCAGTACTTC
J gene: TRBJ2-7
clone size: few
D gene: TRBD1
V gene: TRBV27

CDR3 protein: CASSLVRADPMNTEAFF
CDR3 DNA: TGTGCCAGCAGCTTAGTGAGGGCAGACCCTATGAACACTGAAGCTTTCTTT
J gene: TRBJ1-1
clone size: .
D gene: .
V gene: TRBV7-8

CDR3 protein: CASRGQVETQYF
CDR3 DNA: TGTGCCAGCAGGGGACAGGTAGAGACCCAGTACTTC
J gene: TRBJ2-5
clone size: few
D gene: TRBD1
V gene: TRBV3-1

CDR3 protein: CATSRSSTGAPGANVLTF
CDR3 DNA: TGTGCCACCAGCAGATCCTCTACAGGGGCTCCTGGGGCCAACGTCCTGACTTTC
J gene: TRBJ2-6
clone size: few
D gene: TRBD1
V gene: TRBV15

CDR3 protein: CASYGLAGAEQFF
CDR3 DNA: TGTGCCAGCTATGGGCTAGCGGGAGCTGAGCAGTTCTTC
J gene: TRBJ2-1
clone size: few
D gene: TRBD2
V gene: TRBV12-3/TRBV12-4

CDR3 protein: CSAGTSPYYEQFF
CDR3 DNA: TGCAGCGCCGGGACTAGCCCCTACTATGAGCAGTTCTTC
J gene: TRBJ2-1
clone size: .
D gene: TRBD2
V gene: TRBV29-1

CDR3 protein: CATLGGTEAFF
CDR3 DNA: TGTGCCACTTTGGGGGGCACTGAAGCTTTCTTT
J gene: TRBJ1-1
clone size: .
D gene: .
V gene: TRBV7-9

CDR3 protein: CSAQGQRETDTQYF
CDR3 DNA: TGCAGTGCTCAGGGGCAGCGGGAGACAGATACGCAGTATTTT
J gene: TRBJ2-3
clone size: few
D gene: TRBD2
V gene: TRBV20-1

CDR3 protein: CASSLSPGTLNTGELFF
CDR3 DNA: TGTGCCAGCAGCTTATCTCCCGGGACACTGAACACCGGGGAGCTGTTTTTT
J gene: TRBJ2-2
clone size: .
D gene: .
V gene: TRBV7-9

CDR3 protein: CATRQGEGTDTQYF
CDR3 DNA: TGTGCCACCCGACAGGGAGAAGGCACAGATACGCAGTATTTT
J gene: TRBJ2-3
clone size: few
D gene: TRBD1
V gene: TRBV10-3

CDR3 protein: CAILHGDRVNNEQFF
CDR3 DNA: TGTGCCATCCTGCACGGGGACAGAGTTAACAATGAGCAGTTCTTC
J gene: TRBJ2-1
clone size: .
D gene: TRBD1
V gene: TRBV7-2

CDR3 protein: CSARGGQNTGEQYF
CDR3 DNA: TGCAGTGCTAGAGGGGGACAGAATACGGGGGAGCAGTACTTC
J gene: TRBJ2-4
clone size: .
D gene: .
V gene: TRBV20-1

CDR3 protein: CASSLVTGTSYEQYF
CDR3 DNA: TGCGCCAGCAGCCTGGTCACAGGGACCTCCTACGAGCAGTACTTC
J gene: TRBJ2-7
clone size: .
D gene: .
V gene: TRBV5-1

CDR3 protein: CSVSRVYNTEAFF
CDR3 DNA: TGCAGCGTTTCGAGGGTGTACAACACTGAAGCTTTCTTT
J gene: TRBJ1-1
clone size: .
D gene: .
V gene: TRBV29-1

CDR3 protein: CAISERSASGRASEQFF
CDR3 DNA: TGTGCCATCAGTGAGAGGTCGGCTAGCGGGAGGGCCTCTGAGCAGTTCTTC
J gene: TRBJ2-1
clone size: .
D gene: TRBD2
V gene: TRBV10-3

CDR3 protein: CATSDIDFTDTQYF
CDR3 DNA: TGTGCCACCAGTGATATCGACTTCACAGATACGCAGTATTTT
J gene: TRBJ2-3
clone size: .
D gene: .
V gene: TRBV24-1

CDR3 protein: CSAPRGQRLLYF
CDR3 DNA: TGCAGTGCTCCTCGGGGACAGAGATTGCTGTACTTC
J gene: TRBJ2-7
clone size: .
D gene: TRBD1
V gene: TRBV20-1

CDR3 protein: CASTETSGPNVEQFF
CDR3 DNA: TGTGCCAGCACCGAAACTAGCGGGCCCAACGTTGAGCAGTTCTTC
J gene: TRBJ2-1
clone size: .
D gene: TRBD2
V gene: TRBV27

CDR3 protein: CAWSKVARTGELFF
CDR3 DNA: TGTGCCTGGAGTAAGGTAGCGAGGACCGGGGAGCTGTTTTTT
J gene: TRBJ2-2
clone size: .
D gene: .
V gene: TRBV30

CDR3 protein: CASSGTSGRDEQYF
CDR3 DNA: TGCGCCAGCAGCGGGACTAGCGGGAGGGACGAGCAGTACTTC
J gene: TRBJ2-7
clone size: .
D gene: TRBD2
V gene: TRBV10-2

CDR3 protein: CSVVRSLGYEQYF
CDR3 DNA: TGCAGCGTTGTCAGAAGTCTCGGCTACGAGCAGTACTTC
J gene: TRBJ2-7
clone size: .
D gene: .
V gene: TRBV29-1

CDR3 protein: CASSYSPGSYGYTF
CDR3 DNA: TGTGCCAGCAGTTACTCGCCGGGTAGCTATGGCTACACCTTC
J gene: TRBJ1-2
clone size: few
D gene: .
V gene: TRBV6-5

CDR3 protein: CASRVDGEAFF
CDR3 DNA: TGTGCCAGCAGGGTGGACGGTGAAGCTTTCTTT
J gene: TRBJ1-1
clone size: .
D gene: .
V gene: TRBV3-1

CDR3 protein: CASSEGWGRGLYYGYTF
CDR3 DNA: TGTGCCAGCAGTGAAGGGTGGGGCAGGGGCCTTTACTATGGCTACACCTTC
J gene: TRBJ1-2
clone size: few
D gene: .
V gene: TRBV6-1

CDR3 protein: CSVRTGEDYGYTF
CDR3 DNA: TGCAGCGTCCGGACAGGGGAGGACTATGGCTACACCTTC
J gene: TRBJ1-2
clone size: .
D gene: TRBD1
V gene: TRBV29-1

CDR3 protein: CASSYGASGSETQYF
CDR3 DNA: TGTGCCAGCAGTTACGGGGCTAGCGGGAGCGAGACCCAGTACTTC
J gene: TRBJ2-5
clone size: .
D gene: TRBD2
V gene: TRBV6-2/TRBV6-3

CDR3 protein: CASSSFGGGTTEAFF
CDR3 DNA: TGTGCCAGCAGCTCATTTGGAGGGGGCACGACTGAAGCTTTCTTT
J gene: TRBJ1-1
clone size: .
D gene: TRBD1
V gene: TRBV7-2

CDR3 protein: CASSSPGTSMDEQFF
CDR3 DNA: TGTGCCAGCAGTTCCCCGGGGACTAGCATGGATGAGCAGTTCTTC
J gene: TRBJ2-1
clone size: .
D gene: TRBD2
V gene: TRBV28

CDR3 protein: CASSFQGNPSYNEQFF
CDR3 DNA: TGTGCCAGCAGCTTCCAGGGGAACCCATCCTACAATGAGCAGTTCTTC
J gene: TRBJ2-1
clone size: .
D gene: .
V gene: TRBV12-3/TRBV12-4

CDR3 protein: CSARRLDGYEQYF
CDR3 DNA: TGCAGTGCTAGAAGGTTGGACGGCTACGAGCAGTACTTC
J gene: TRBJ2-7
clone size: .
D gene: .
V gene: TRBV20-1

CDR3 protein: CASSSPRGAGEFF
CDR3 DNA: TGTGCCAGCAGCTCGCCCCGGGGGGCCGGGGAGTTCTTC
J gene: TRBJ2-1
clone size: .
D gene: .
V gene: TRBV7-9

CDR3 protein: CSAGIARQPYEQYF
CDR3 DNA: TGCAGTGCTGGTATAGCCCGACAGCCCTACGAGCAGTACTTC
J gene: TRBJ2-7
clone size: few
D gene: .
V gene: TRBV20-1

CDR3 protein: CASRTGTVYGYTF
CDR3 DNA: TGTGCCAGCAGGACCGGGACAGTCTATGGCTACACCTTC
J gene: TRBJ1-2
clone size: .
D gene: TRBD1
V gene: TRBV7-2

CDR3 protein: CATSDLYNEQFF
CDR3 DNA: TGTGCCACTAGTGATTTGTACAATGAGCAGTTCTTC
J gene: TRBJ2-1
clone size: few
D gene: .
V gene: TRBV24-1

CDR3 protein: CASSPGVSSYGYTF
CDR3 DNA: TGTGCCAGCTCACCGGGGGTCTCCAGTTATGGCTACACCTTC
J gene: TRBJ1-2
clone size: .
D gene: .
V gene: TRBV18

CDR3 protein: CAWSSRGAGDDEQFF
CDR3 DNA: TGTGCCTGGAGTTCCCGGGGAGCGGGAGACGATGAGCAGTTCTTC
J gene: TRBJ2-1
clone size: .
D gene: TRBD2
V gene: TRBV30

CDR3 protein: CASSFRIPGATNEKLFF
CDR3 DNA: TGTGCCAGCAGTTTTCGTATTCCCGGGGCAACTAATGAAAAACTGTTTTTT
J gene: TRBJ1-4
clone size: once
D gene: .
V gene: TRBV12-3/TRBV12-4